A selection of T cell receptor beta chains follows, all from one sample in a study of post-analysis software for immune sequencing data. Using its own MiXCR run on the PCR reads, TCRdb lists one record per CDR3 protein. The sample lists about 380,000 distinct CDR3 sequences; around a third were seen once. Input material: blood. These receptors were obtained from a girl between 10 and 17 years old with multiple sclerosis. The CDR3 runs from the conserved cysteine through the conserved F or W. D genes are given only for firm matches. Rows may omit the clone size; those that give it use once, few, many or a size class.

d_call clone_size j_call v_call cdr3_aa cdr3_nt
TRBD2 once TRBJ2-1 TRBV5-1 CASSFLPLLAGVRSYNEQFF TGCGCCAGCAGCTTTTTGCCCCTCCTAGCGGGGGTCCGCTCCTACAATGAGCAGTTCTTC
. few TRBJ1-2 TRBV21-1 CASSRQGKDYGYTF TGTGCCAGCAGTAGACAGGGGAAAGACTATGGCTACACCTTC
TRBD2 . TRBJ2-3 TRBV5-1 CASSLGAGGPGDTQYF TGCGCCAGCAGCTTGGGAGCGGGGGGGCCGGGAGATACGCAGTATTTT
. . TRBJ2-7 TRBV18 CASSPTQGSWEQYF TGTGCCAGCTCACCTACACAGGGATCTTGGGAGCAGTACTTC
. . TRBJ1-6 TRBV7-6 CASSSNLREPLHF TGTGCCAGCAGCTCAAACCTCCGTGAACCCCTCCACTTT
. . TRBJ2-3 TRBV7-2 CASSPPGPITDTQYF TGTGCCAGCAGCCCCCCGGGACCGATCACAGATACGCAGTATTTT
TRBD1 . TRBJ2-7 TRBV7-8 CASSFGWGTGASYEQYF TGTGCCAGCAGCTTTGGTTGGGGGACAGGGGCATCCTACGAGCAGTACTTC
. . TRBJ2-3 TRBV5-1 CASSLVARYTDTQYF TGCGCCAGCAGCTTGGTAGCGAGATACACAGATACGCAGTATTTT
TRBD1 . TRBJ1-2 TRBV4-2 CASSQDGTVYGYTF TGTGCCAGCAGCCAAGATGGGACAGTCTATGGCTACACCTTC
. few TRBJ1-2 TRBV27 CASSPQGTVYGYTF TGTGCCAGCAGTCCCCAGGGAACTGTGTATGGCTACACCTTC
TRBD1 few TRBJ2-7 TRBV5-4 CASRLTGGPTYEQYF TGTGCCAGCAGGCTTACAGGGGGACCAACCTACGAGCAGTACTTC
. . TRBJ2-5 TRBV29-1 CSVVWWQDQETQYF TGCAGCGTTGTATGGTGGCAGGACCAAGAGACCCAGTACTTC
. . TRBJ2-1 TRBV6-1 CASRVGGGPGEQFF TGTGCCAGCAGGGTTGGTGGGGGTCCGGGTGAGCAGTTCTTC
. few TRBJ2-7 TRBV5-1 CASRRTGTSYEQYF TGCGCCAGCAGAAGAACAGGGACGTCCTACGAGCAGTACTTC
. few TRBJ1-2 TRBV29-1 CSVEEGVYGYTF TGCAGCGTTGAAGAAGGAGTTTATGGCTACACCTTC
. few TRBJ1-6 TRBV13 CASSLGPGYNSPLHF TGTGCCAGCAGCTTAGGGCCAGGGTATAATTCACCCCTCCACTTT
TRBD2 few TRBJ2-1 TRBV7-2 CASSQASVAGAHYNEQFF TGTGCCAGCAGCCAAGCTTCTGTAGCGGGGGCGCACTACAATGAGCAGTTCTTC
. . TRBJ2-1 TRBV12-3/TRBV12-4 CASSLQDYNEQFF TGTGCCAGCAGTTTACAGGATTACAATGAGCAGTTCTTC
TRBD1 few TRBJ1-5 TRBV27 CASSLSSQGAGSNQPQHF TGTGCCAGCAGTTTATCGTCCCAGGGGGCCGGTAGCAATCAGCCCCAGCATTTT
TRBD2 few TRBJ2-7 TRBV12-3/TRBV12-4 CASSLTSRRSYEQYF TGTGCCAGCAGCCTGACTAGCCGGAGGTCCTACGAGCAGTACTTC
. . TRBJ1-1 TRBV14 CASSQFGLRTVNTEAFF TGTGCCAGCAGCCAGTTCGGGCTACGGACGGTGAACACTGAAGCTTTCTTT
. . TRBJ1-2 TRBV28 CASRKTGIRNYGYTF TGTGCCAGCAGAAAAACCGGGATCCGAAACTATGGCTACACCTTC
. . TRBJ2-7 TRBV6-2/TRBV6-3 CASSLLNGEQYF TGTGCCAGCAGCCTGCTTAACGGCGAGCAGTACTTC
. few TRBJ2-3 TRBV12-3/TRBV12-4 CASSDYTDTQYF TGTGCCAGCAGCGATTACACAGATACGCAGTATTTT
TRBD1 . TRBJ2-7 TRBV7-2 CASSPGQLIYEQYF TGTGCCAGCAGCCCGGGACAGCTTATCTACGAGCAGTACTTC
. . TRBJ1-1 TRBV6-1 CASSGGGAEAFF TGTGCCAGCAGTGGGGGGGGTGCTGAAGCTTTCTTT
. . TRBJ1-2 TRBV7-9 CASSLAQDHGYTF TGTGCCAGCAGCTTAGCCCAGGATCATGGCTACACCTTC
. . TRBJ2-1 TRBV10-3 CAISPGNLENEQFF TGTGCCATCAGTCCGGGGAACTTGGAGAATGAGCAGTTCTTC
. few TRBJ2-3 TRBV9 CASSYGDTDTQYF TGTGCCAGCAGCTACGGGGACACAGATACGCAGTATTTT
TRBD2 . TRBJ2-3 TRBV5-5 CASGLAPGGGDTQYF TGTGCCAGCGGACTAGCCCCAGGTGGTGGAGATACGCAGTATTTT
TRBD1 . TRBJ1-6 TRBV20-1 CSARQGLNSPLHF TGCAGTGCCCGACAGGGTTTGAATTCACCCCTCCACTTT
. . TRBJ1-6 TRBV11-2 CASSLDLQGARHF TGTGCCAGCAGCTTAGATCTCCAGGGAGCCCGCCACTTT
TRBD1 . TRBJ1-2 TRBV7-9 CASSLAVMTGNYGYTF TGTGCCAGCAGCTTAGCGGTTATGACAGGGAACTATGGCTACACCTTC
TRBD2 . TRBJ2-5 TRBV4-1 CASSLKWRGAGETQYF TGCGCCAGCAGCCTCAAATGGCGGGGGGCTGGGGAGACCCAGTACTTC
TRBD2 . TRBJ2-7 TRBV14 CASTQSGLAYEQYF TGTGCCAGCACCCAGTCGGGACTAGCCTACGAGCAGTACTTC
TRBD2 few TRBJ2-3 TRBV7-2 CASSLALAGTDTQYF TGTGCCAGCAGCTTGGCACTAGCGGGGACAGATACGCAGTATTTT
TRBD1 few TRBJ1-4 TRBV7-2 CASSPQGGRINEKLFF TGTGCCAGCAGCCCCCAGGGGGGGCGAATTAATGAAAAACTGTTTTTT
. . TRBJ2-3 TRBV4-1 CASSQDSLTDTQYF TGCGCCAGCAGCCAAGATAGCCTCACAGATACGCAGTATTTT
. . TRBJ1-2 TRBV28 CASSPSDGDGYTF TGTGCCAGCAGTCCGTCGGACGGGGATGGCTACACCTTC